This TCR beta chain emerged from a study of Graves' ophthalmopathy and Graves' hyperthyroidism. The CDR3 is made up of 15 amino acids. Trimming cost V 8 bases and J 6 bases, with 20 bases left between them. Germline V gives CDR1 MNHEY, CDR2 SVGEGT. This clonotype was detected many times. Amplification of the TCR beta CDR3 regions used RNA transcripts (as template). Second-round multiplex PCR came after a first-round RT-PCR that employed HTBI primers. TCRdb fed the multiplex PCR reads into MiXCR, producing one record per CDR3 protein. This sample yields hundreds of thousands of distinct CDR3 sequences, of which over 20% are seen a single time; around 3.2% belongs to the top ten. Serum thyroxine and TRAb, along with clinical symptoms, thyroid ultrasound and orbital computed tomography, were what diagnosis relied on. What supplied the PBMCs was roughly 9.7 ml of fresh peripheral blood.

The sequenced sample consisted of peripheral blood. The clonotype comes from a woman aged 18-29 years with stable Graves' hyperthyroidism. J is TRBJ2-1 and V is TRBV6-2 or TRBV6-3; D not resolved. This chain's CDR3 is CASHANRFSGNEQFF. As DNA, the CDR3 is TGTGCCAGCCACGCTAACAGATTTTCTGGCAATGAGCAGTTCTTC.